One and the same sample provided the 25 T cell receptor beta chains below, sequenced in a study of blood T cells in healthy people across ages. Combining a sample-barcoded 5' primer with a J-beta primer mix, a second PCR ran for about 7 to 11 cycles. TCRdb redid the calling of the 5' RACE reads with MiXCR, one entry per CDR3 protein. The top ten hold around 23% of the sample, which has approximately 2,000,000 distinct CDR3 sequences, approximately 39% seen once. Source material: blood. All receptors derive from a human donor in good health.

About this clonotype itself: This CDR3 is missing its conserved last phenylalanine or tryptophan, likely due to a read error. The rearrangement joins TRBV7-2 to TRBJ1-6, with D tentatively TRBD1 (5 bases). V was trimmed by 4 bases and J by 7 bases, leaving 17 bases between them. This CDR3 region has 16 residues. The V gene's germline CDR1 is SGHTA and CDR2 FQGNSA. CDR3 coding DNA: TGTACCAGCAGCTCGCCAGGGACGGGGCGGAATTCACCCCTCCACCTT. Translating it yields CTSSSPGTGRNSPLHL.

Only a few counts were recorded for this clonotype. This chain connects TRBV20-1 to TRBJ2-1; tentative D call: TRBD1 (5 bases). Trimming stripped 7 bases from V and 2 bases from J, with 12 bases between. CDR1 is DFQATT and CDR2 is SNEGSKA in the germline V gene (reference sequence). The CDR3 is 13 amino acids. The CDR3 reads CSVTERTYNEQFF. In DNA, the CDR3 is TGCAGTGTGACAGAACGTACCTACAATGAGCAGTTCTTC.

This clonotype has more than one count but fewer than ten. CDR3 loop: CASSSGPGRAYEQYF. The DNA for the CDR3 is TGTGCCAGCAGTTCAGGTCCAGGGAGAGCCTACGAGCAGTACTTC. V is TRBV12-3 or TRBV12-4 and J is TRBJ2-7; perhaps D is TRBD1 or TRBD2 (5 bases each). The ends were cut back, 4 bases at V and 2 bases at J, with 15 bases in the middle. The CDR3 is 15 amino acids.

This rearrangement joins TRBV6-1 to TRBJ2-3; D gene ambiguous. Germline V lookup: CDR1 MNHNS, CDR2 SASEGT. This CDR3 comprises 16 residues. The V end was cut by 6 bases, the J end by 1 base, with 17 bases between. CDR3 DNA: TGTGCCAGCAGCCCGGGCCCGGTTTTTGGCACAGATACGCAGTATTTT. It specifies CASSPGPVFGTDTQYF.

This clonotype was seen a few times. The chain combines TRBV7-8 with TRBJ2-7, with D perhaps assigned TRBD1 or TRBD2 (5 bases each). Germline V gives CDR1 SGHVS, CDR2 FQNEAQ. The CDR3 runs to 17 residues. Trimming left V 5 bases short and J 2 bases short, with 22 bases between. The CDR3 DNA is TGTGCCAGCAGCCCCCCGATCCTGGGACGTTTCGCCTACGAGCAGTACTTC. It codes for CASSPPILGRFAYEQYF.

This clonotype was detected many times. This sequence joins TRBV28 and TRBJ2-6; 10 positions agree with TRBD1. V lost 3 bases and J lost 9; bases outside the gene matches: 5. CDR3 length: 15 residues. CDR1 is MDHEN and CDR2 is SYDVKM in the germline V gene. The CDR3 DNA reads TGTGCCAGCAGTTTTACGGGACAGGGGTACAACGTCCTGACTTTC. Translating it yields CASSFTGQGYNVLTF.

The genes are TRBV4-1 and TRBJ1-5; 7 nucleotides align to TRBD1. Germline trimming cut 5 bases from V and 4 bases from J; bases unmatched to any gene: 8. From germline, CDR1 is MGHRA and CDR2 YSYEKL. This CDR3 is 15 amino acids long. In nucleotides, the CDR3 is TGCGCCAGCAGCACAGGGGTTTTAGGGAATCAGCCCCAGCATTTT. Translation: CASSTGVLGNQPQHF.

This rearrangement joins TRBV7-2 to TRBJ2-1; perhaps TRBD2 as D (5 bases). The germline V gene encodes CDR1 SGHTA and CDR2 FQGNSA. The CDR3 has 16 amino acids. Trimming cost V 5 bases and J 9 bases, with 23 bases left between them. The CDR3 DNA is TGTGCCAGCAGCCCGGGGTACGGGCTCCATACCGGTGAGCAGTTCTTC. Its protein is CASSPGYGLHTGEQFF. The complete variable domain, with remaining parts taken from reference TRBV7-2 and TRBJ2-1, reads GAGVSQSPSNKVTEKGKDVELRCDPISGHTALYWYRQSLGQGLEFLIYFQGNSAPDKSGLPSDRFSAERTGGSVSTLTIQRTQQEDSAVYLCASSPGYGLHTGEQFFGPGTRLTVL.

This clonotype was recorded a few times. J is TRBJ1-2 and V is TRBV6-2 or TRBV6-3; D not certain. The germline V gene encodes CDR1 MNHEY and CDR2 SVGEGT. The CDR3 length is 12 residues. V lost 9 bases to trimming and J lost 2 bases, with 10 bases between them. In DNA, the CDR3 is TGTGCCAGTGCCGACTCGAACTATGGCTACACCTTC. It specifies CASADSNYGYTF.

This clonotype was recorded at least ten times. This chain uses TRBV10-3 with TRBJ1-2; D possibly corresponds to TRBD1 (6 bases). Trimming removed 2 bases at V and 2 bases at J, with 6 bases between. This CDR3 comprises 13 residues. CDR1 and CDR2 from the germline V gene are ENHRY and SYGVKD. CDR3 DNA: TGTGCCATCAGTGAGGGACAGAACTATGGCTACACCTTC. It is translated as CAISEGQNYGYTF.

This clonotype occurred a few times. The chain uses TRBV20-1 and TRBJ2-7; TRBD1 might be the D (6 bases). CDR3 length: 15 amino acids. The germline gives CDR1 DFQATT, CDR2 SNEGSKA (reference sequence). V lost 6 bases to trimming and J lost 4 bases, with 22 bases between them. CDR3 loop: CSASGPGQGFYEQYF. The CDR3 DNA sequence: TGCAGTGCGTCTGGGCCGGGACAAGGATTTTACGAGCAGTACTTC.

This clonotype was found once. A read error may explain this, as a much larger clone is one base away. J is TRBJ2-2 and V is TRBV6-1, with D maybe TRBD2 (6 bases). Germline V gives CDR1 MNHNS, CDR2 SASEGT. Trimming cost V 6 bases and J 4 bases, with 12 bases left between them. The CDR3 has 14 amino acids. Here the CDR3 DNA reads TGTGCCAGCAGGGACGGGACTTCCACCGGGGAGCTGTTTTTT. Protein product: CASRDGTSTGELFF.

The J gene is TRBJ1-1, the V gene TRBV6-5; no firm D call. This CDR3 spans 12 amino acids. Looked up from germline, CDR1 is MNHEY and CDR2 is SVGAGI. The CDR3 nucleotides read TGTGCTACCCGGCTGAACTCGATTGAAGCTTTCTTT. Translated: CATRLNSIEAFF.

This clonotype occurred a few times. The gene calls are TRBV7-2 and TRBJ2-3; the D gene is possibly TRBD1 (5 bases). The CDR3 length is 19 residues. Germline assignment: CDR1 SGHTA and CDR2 FQGNSA. The V and J ends lost 1 base and 0 bases respectively, with 20 bases between them. The DNA of the CDR3 is TGTGCCAGCAGCTTAGGGTCTAGGTTCAGGGCGGCTAGCACAGATACGCAGTATTTT. Translation: CASSLGSRFRAASTDTQYF. The entire variable domain, with the rest obtained from reference TRBV7-2 and TRBJ2-3, is as follows: GAGVSQSPSNKVTEKGKDVELRCDPISGHTALYWYRQSLGQGLEFLIYFQGNSAPDKSGLPSDRFSAERTGGSVSTLTIQRTQQEDSAVYLCASSLGSRFRAASTDTQYFGPGTRLTVL.

This clonotype was seen only a few times. A much more abundant neighbour one base away suggests this may be a read error. The chain joins TRBV29-1 to TRBJ2-1; TRBD2 aligns across 7 bases. The CDR3 has 11 amino acids. Losses at the gene ends were 4 bases for V and 15 bases for J; bases not matched to a gene: 9. Germline assignment: CDR1 SQVTM and CDR2 ANQGSEA. CDR3 in amino acids: CSVVAPAGRFF. In DNA, the CDR3 is TGCAGCGTTGTGGCCCCAGCGGGGAGGTTCTTC.

This clonotype occurred a few times. J is TRBJ2-7 and V is TRBV20-1; 7 bases match TRBD1. In germline, CDR1 is DFQATT, CDR2 SNEGSKA (reference sequence). The CDR3 loop spans 11 amino acids. J lost 2 bases, V lost 8 bases, and 3 bases had no gene match. In DNA form, the CDR3 reads TGCAGTCAAGGACAGGCCTACGAGCAGTACTTC. Its translation: CSQGQAYEQYF.

The gene calls are TRBV5-1 and TRBJ2-1; 14 bases align to TRBD2. J gave up 10 bases and V 4 bases, and 10 bases lay outside the gene matches. The CDR3 totals 16 residues. Germline V lookup: CDR1 SGHRS, CDR2 YFSETQ. In DNA, the CDR3 is TGCGCCAGCAGCATATCTGGACTAGCGGGGGGAGGGGAGCAGTTCTTC. Encoded protein: CASSISGLAGGGEQFF.

In regard to this clonotype: Compared with germline, one end of the junction differs, possibly owing to a read error. The chain employs TRBV6-2 or TRBV6-3 and TRBJ2-4, with 12 bases aligning to TRBD2. The J call may be in error: the DNA end matches TRBJ2-7 better. CDR3 length: 16 amino acids. In germline, CDR1 is MNHEY, CDR2 SVGEGT. The CDR3 coding sequence is TGTGCCAGCGGTTACTCGACTAGCGGGGGAACCCACGAGCAGTACTTC. Translated, it gives CASGYSTSGGTHEQYF.

To note about this clonotype: Mismatch with germline at one junction end may stem from a read error. The genes are TRBV15 and TRBJ2-5; 8 nucleotides match TRBD2. Germline V gene data show CDR1 as LNHNV and CDR2 as YYDKDF (reference sequence). There are 17 residues in the CDR3. DNA of the CDR3: TGTGCCACCAGCAGAGAACTTGGGGCGGGGGGCCAAGAGAACCAGTACTTC. It codes for CATSRELGAGGQENQYF.

This rearrangement joins TRBV6-2 or TRBV6-3 to TRBJ1-1, with 7 nucleotides matching TRBD1. V lost 6 bases to trimming and J lost 5 bases; unmatched junction nucleotides: 18. The length of the CDR3 is 17 residues. Germline-derived CDR1 and CDR2 are MNHEY and SVGEGT. CDR3 DNA sequence: TGTGCCAGCAGGCTAAAGCACCAAGGGGGCGCGAGGACTGAAGCTTTCTTT. Residues: CASRLKHQGGARTEAFF.

The rearrangement uses TRBV6-2 or TRBV6-3 and TRBJ2-2, with no clear D. V was cut by 3 bases and J by 2 bases, with 7 bases left in between. This CDR3 is built from 14 residues. Per germline, CDR1 MNHEY and CDR2 SVGEGT. The CDR3 sequence is CASSYAVNTGELFF. In nucleotides, the CDR3 is TGTGCCAGCAGTTATGCAGTTAACACCGGGGAGCTGTTTTTT.

This chain uses TRBV20-1 with TRBJ2-7; the match to TRBD2 covers 8 bases. This CDR3 spans 14 amino acids. Germline CDR1 reads DFQATT; CDR2 reads SNEGSKA (reference sequence). CDR3 loop: CNAYMRGELYEQYF. The CDR3 DNA sequence: TGCAATGCCTACATGCGGGGGGAACTCTACGAGCAGTACTTC.

This clonotype appeared a few times. This chain connects TRBV5-4 to TRBJ2-1; 12 bases fit TRBD1. The CDR3 has 17 amino acids. The trim removed 4 bases at V and 3 bases at J, leaving 8 bases unmatched. Germline-derived CDR1 and CDR2 are SGHNT and YYREEE (reference sequence). The CDR3 DNA is TGTGCCAGCAGCCCCCAGGGACAGGGGGCCGACTACAATGAGCAGTTCTTC. This encodes CASSPQGQGADYNEQFF.

Only a few counts were recorded for this clonotype. The chain has TRBV9 and TRBJ2-5; TRBD2 matches 8 bases. Per the germline V gene, CDR1 is SGDLS and CDR2 is YYNGEE. V lost 1 base, J lost 0 bases, and 8 bases stayed unmatched. This CDR3 is built from 17 residues. CDR3 sequence: CASSVQGGGRYQETQYF. CDR3 DNA sequence: TGTGCCAGCAGCGTACAGGGCGGGGGGAGGTACCAAGAGACCCAGTACTTC.

This clonotype was observed at least ten times. This CDR3 is CASSLGPQETQYF. CDR3 DNA: TGTGCCAGCAGCCTCGGTCCCCAAGAGACCCAGTACTTC. The chain combines TRBV7-2 with TRBJ2-5, with D unresolved. V gave up 5 bases and J gave up 1 base, with 8 bases separating them. CDR1 is SGHTA and CDR2 is FQGNSA in the germline V gene. The CDR3 spans 13 residues.